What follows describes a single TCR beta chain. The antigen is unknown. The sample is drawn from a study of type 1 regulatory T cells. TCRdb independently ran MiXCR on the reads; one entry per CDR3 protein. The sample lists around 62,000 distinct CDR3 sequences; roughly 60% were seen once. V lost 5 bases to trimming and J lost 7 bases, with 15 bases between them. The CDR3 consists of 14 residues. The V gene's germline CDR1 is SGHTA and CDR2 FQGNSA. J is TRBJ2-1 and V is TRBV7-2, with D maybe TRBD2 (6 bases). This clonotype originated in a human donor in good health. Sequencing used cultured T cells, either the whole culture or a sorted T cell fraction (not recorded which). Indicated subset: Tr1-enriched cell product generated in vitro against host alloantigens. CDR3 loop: CASSTTLARNEQFF. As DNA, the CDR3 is TGTGCCAGCAGCACTACCCTAGCGAGGAATGAGCAGTTCTTC. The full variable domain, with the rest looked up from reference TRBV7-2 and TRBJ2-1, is GAGVSQSPSNKVTEKGKDVELRCDPISGHTALYWYRQSLGQGLEFLIYFQGNSAPDKSGLPSDRFSAERTGGSVSTLTIQRTQQEDSAVYLCASSTTLARNEQFFGPGTRLTVL.